The source of this T cell receptor beta chain is a study of blood T cells in healthy people across ages. Using a J-beta primer mix together with a sample-barcoded 5' primer, a second PCR was run for roughly 6 to 12 cycles. TCRdb reanalysed the 5' RACE reads using MiXCR and keeps one entry per CDR3 protein. Of hundreds of thousands of distinct CDR3 sequences listed, around half are singletons. The V and J ends lost 4 bases and 2 bases respectively, with 15 bases between them. This CDR3 region has 17 residues. Germline CDR1 and CDR2: SGHTA and FQGNSA. Sequencing was performed on blood. The V gene is TRBV7-2, the J gene TRBJ2-6, with D perhaps TRBD1 or TRBD2 (5 bases each). The origin of this receptor is a man older than 75 in good health. Here the CDR3 DNA reads TGTGCCAGCAGCTCGAGGGGTATTCCTACTGGGGCCAACGTCCTGACTTTC. This encodes CASSSRGIPTGANVLTF.